The clone carrying this T cell receptor beta chain was seen only a few times. The antigen remains undetermined. The CDR3 length is 14 residues. Trimming cost V 1 base and J 4 bases, with 10 bases left between them. Germline CDR1 LNHNV, CDR2 YYDKDF (reference sequence). TCRdb re-analysed the reads in MiXCR, keeping a single row per CDR3 protein. The sample contains some 700,000 distinct CDR3 sequences, about a third of which appear only once. These data are taken from a study of T cell repertoires in cytomegalovirus infection. Study summary: A matching HLA type, together with CMV infection, was signaled by public TCR beta signatures.

Study-level results: There were HLA-C-restricted CMV-specific TCR beta clonotypes dominating the ex vivo response. CMV carriers with the relevant HLA were identified by cumulative public TCR beta family frequency.

V usage is TRBV15 and J usage is TRBJ1-1; the D gene is possibly TRBD1 (5 bases). Sequencing input: PBMCs. The receptor was isolated from a human donor in good health (CMV status not recorded). Some clones in this sample may be carry-over from other donors' samples. The CDR3: CATSRVTAGTEAFF. The CDR3 DNA reads as TGTGCCACCAGCAGAGTGACAGCGGGCACTGAAGCTTTCTTT.